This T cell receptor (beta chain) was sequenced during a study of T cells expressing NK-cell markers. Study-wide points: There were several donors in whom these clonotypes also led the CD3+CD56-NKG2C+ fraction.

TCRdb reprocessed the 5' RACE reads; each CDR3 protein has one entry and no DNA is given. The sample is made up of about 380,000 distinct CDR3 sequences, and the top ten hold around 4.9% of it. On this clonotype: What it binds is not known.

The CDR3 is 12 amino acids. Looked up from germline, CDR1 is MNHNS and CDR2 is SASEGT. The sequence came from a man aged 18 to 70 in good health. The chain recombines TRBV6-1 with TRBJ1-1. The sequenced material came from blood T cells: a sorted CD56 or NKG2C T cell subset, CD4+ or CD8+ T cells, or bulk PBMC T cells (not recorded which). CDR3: CASNWVGSEAFF.